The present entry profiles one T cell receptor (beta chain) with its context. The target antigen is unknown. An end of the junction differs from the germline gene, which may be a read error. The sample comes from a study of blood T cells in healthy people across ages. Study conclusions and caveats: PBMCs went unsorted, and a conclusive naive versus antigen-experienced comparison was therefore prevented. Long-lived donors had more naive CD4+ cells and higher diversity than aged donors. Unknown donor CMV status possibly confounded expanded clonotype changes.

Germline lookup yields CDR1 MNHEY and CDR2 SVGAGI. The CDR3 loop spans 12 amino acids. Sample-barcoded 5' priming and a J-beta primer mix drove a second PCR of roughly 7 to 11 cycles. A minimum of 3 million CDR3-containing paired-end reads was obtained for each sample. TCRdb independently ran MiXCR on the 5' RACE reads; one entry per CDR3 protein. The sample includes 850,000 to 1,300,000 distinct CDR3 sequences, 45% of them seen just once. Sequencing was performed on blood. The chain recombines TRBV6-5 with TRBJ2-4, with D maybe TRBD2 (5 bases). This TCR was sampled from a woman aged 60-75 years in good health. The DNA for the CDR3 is TGTGCCAGCAGCTACTCGGGGAATAATTGGTACTTC. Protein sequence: CASSYSGNNWYF.